The 20 T cell receptor beta chains below come from one sample, sequenced in a study of T-cell reconstitution after alpha-beta-depleted transplantation in children (dated by TCRdb to 2016 to 2017). What the treatment or condition label conveys for this sample: allogeneic hematopoietic cell transplantation with graft depleted of TCRalphabeta T cells and CD19 B cells. Library construction relied on PCR. Instrument on record: Illumina HiSeq 2500. To normalize quantification of the TCRbeta repertoire, the TCR libraries were built with molecular barcoding that relied on unique molecular identifiers. The public reads were reanalyzed by TCRdb: fastp trimming at Q25, MiXCR alignment, in-frame beta chains only. Identical CDR3 proteins give one entry, which carries the most common genes and DNA. This sample gives some 830,000 distinct CDR3 sequences in total; roughly 15% of them show up just once. The biggest ten clones account for approximately 4.5% of the sample.

The sequences come from PBMCs, mostly from graft donor cells, collected 360 days after TCRalphabeta/CD19-depleted stem cell transplant. These TCRs come from a male patient aged 5 to 17 who had a stem cell transplant for acute lymphoblastic leukemia, so the T cells may come from the graft donor.

This clonotype has just a few counts. The V gene is TRBV19, the J gene TRBJ2-3; D call uncertain. The germline V and J ends were trimmed by 2 bases and 6 bases, with 6 bases remaining between them. The CDR3 is made up of 12 amino acids. Germline CDR1 reads LNHDA; CDR2 reads SQIVND (reference sequence). The DNA of the CDR3 is TGTGCCAGTAGTATACGATCTGATACGCAGTATTTT. Translating gives CASSIRSDTQYF.

The chain joins TRBV2 to TRBJ2-5; tentatively, D is TRBD2 (5 bases). Germline CDR1 SNHLY, CDR2 FYNNEI. The CDR3 totals 14 residues. V was trimmed by 2 bases and J by 0 bases, leaving 7 bases between them. Here the CDR3 DNA reads TGTGCCAGCAGTGAATCGGGGAACCAAGAGACCCAGTACTTC. This codes for CASSESGNQETQYF.

The chain recombines TRBV7-9 with TRBJ1-3, with D uncertain. Trimming stripped 3 bases from V and 0 bases from J, with 9 bases between. Per germline, CDR1 SEHNR and CDR2 FQNEAQ (reference sequence). The CDR3 sequence is 15 residues long. The CDR3 sequence: CASSFPGSSGNTIYF. In DNA, the CDR3 is TGTGCCAGCAGCTTTCCTGGGTCCTCTGGAAACACCATATATTTT.

This clonotype was seen a handful of times. The chain combines TRBV29-1 with TRBJ1-3; 8 bases map to TRBD1. The CDR3 spans 15 residues. The junction had 5 bases not matched to a gene; V was cut back by 4 bases and J by 0 bases. Germline V lookup: CDR1 SQVTM, CDR2 ANQGSEA. In DNA, the CDR3 is TGCAGCGTTGGGGCGGACAGGGACTCTGGAAACACCATATATTTT. Its translation is CSVGADRDSGNTIYF.

The CDR3, as DNA: TGCGCCAGCAACCCCATTAGCGGGAGGGCCTACGAGCAGTACTTC. Translated, it gives CASNPISGRAYEQYF. The chain couples TRBV5-1 to TRBJ2-7; 11 bases match TRBD2. Germline trimming cut 6 bases from V and 2 bases from J; bases unmatched to any gene: 7. This CDR3 has 15 residues. Per the germline V gene, CDR1 is SGHRS and CDR2 is YFSETQ. The full variable domain, completed using reference TRBV5-1 and TRBJ2-7, is KAGVTQTPRYLIKTRGQQVTLSCSPISGHRSVSWYQQTPGQGLQFLFEYFSETQRNKGNFPGRFSGRQFSNSRSEMNVSTLELGDSALYLCASNPISGRAYEQYFGPGTRLTVT.

The V call is TRBV7-9, the J call TRBJ2-5; 7 bases match TRBD1. Germline-derived CDR1 and CDR2 are SEHNR and FQNEAQ (reference sequence). The CDR3 extends over 17 amino acids. The trim removed 6 bases at V and 5 bases at J, leaving 18 bases unmatched. DNA of the CDR3: TGTGCCAGCAGACCAAATACAGGGGCCGGCGGATTTGAGACCCAGTACTTC. It codes for CASRPNTGAGGFETQYF. The whole variable domain, filled in from reference TRBV7-9 and TRBJ2-5, reads DTGVSQNPRHKITKRGQNVTFRCDPISEHNRLYWYRQTLGQGPEFLTYFQNEAQLEKSRLLSDRFSAERPKGSFSTLEIQRTEQGDSAMYLCASRPNTGAGGFETQYFGPGTRLLVL.

V is TRBV7-9 and J is TRBJ2-7; 11 nucleotides line up with TRBD1. Germline-derived CDR1 and CDR2 are SEHNR and FQNEAQ (reference sequence). The trim removed 5 bases at V and 6 bases at J, leaving 9 bases unmatched. This CDR3 is 15 amino acids long. The CDR3 here is CASSIWDRGEGEQYF. Here the CDR3 DNA reads TGTGCCAGCAGCATTTGGGACAGGGGGGAGGGCGAGCAGTACTTC.

This clonotype was seen a few times. CDR3 in DNA: TGTGCCAGCAGCCAATATAGCGGGAGAACAGATACGCAGTATTTT. Translated, it gives CASSQYSGRTDTQYF. The chain is built from TRBV3-1 and TRBJ2-3; TRBD2 aligns across 9 bases. CDR1 and CDR2 (germline): LGHDT, YNNKEL (reference sequence). The CDR3 sequence is 15 residues long. V shed 2 bases, J shed 3 bases, and the junction held 3 bases outside the gene matches.

This clonotype has more than one count but fewer than ten. The V gene is TRBV5-1, the J gene TRBJ2-7; 7 bases are a match to TRBD2. The germline V gene has CDR1 SGHRS and CDR2 YFSETQ. The trim removed 3 bases at V and 2 bases at J, leaving 11 bases unmatched. The CDR3 sequence is 16 residues long. The DNA of the CDR3 is TGCGCCAGCAGCTCCAAGCCGGGACTACTTGCCTACGAGCAGTACTTC. Protein sequence: CASSSKPGLLAYEQYF.

The chain employs TRBV5-1 and TRBJ2-1; D perhaps matches TRBD1 (5 bases). CDR3 length equals 17 residues. In germline, CDR1 is SGHRS, CDR2 YFSETQ. Trimming stripped 2 bases from V and 2 bases from J, with 17 bases between. In nucleotides, the CDR3 is TGCGCCAGCAGCTTCCAACACGCAGGGATAGCCTACAATGAGCAGTTCTTC. It is translated as CASSFQHAGIAYNEQFF.

The chain is built from TRBV5-4 and TRBJ2-5; a weak D match, TRBD2 (6 bases). In germline, CDR1 is SGHNT, CDR2 YYREEE (reference sequence). The length of the CDR3 is 14 residues. V was trimmed by 1 base and J by 5 bases, leaving 12 bases between them. CDR3 DNA sequence: TGTGCCAGCAGCTTGAGGGGACTTGAGGAGACCCAGTACTTC. Its translation is CASSLRGLEETQYF. The variable domain in full, completed from reference TRBV5-4 and TRBJ2-5, reads ETGVTQSPTHLIKTRGQQVTLRCSSQSGHNTVSWYQQALGQGPQFIFQYYREEENGRGNFPPRFSGLQFPNYSSELNVNALELDDSALYLCASSLRGLEETQYFGPGTRLLVL.

This clonotype appeared a few times. The chain has TRBV10-3 and TRBJ2-5, with 8 bases matching TRBD2. Germline CDR1 reads ENHRY; CDR2 reads SYGVKD. V shed 10 bases, J shed 5 bases, and the junction held 6 bases outside the gene matches. The CDR3 spans 12 residues. The CDR3 DNA is TGTGCCACTGGACTAGCTTGGGAGACCCAGTACTTC. Amino acid sequence: CATGLAWETQYF.

In its sample, this clonotype was seen many times. The chain couples TRBV10-3 to TRBJ2-7; TRBD1 agrees at 7 bases. This CDR3 region has 17 residues. V trimming: 2 bases; J trimming: 0 bases; junction bases outside the gene matches: 10. The germline V gene encodes CDR1 ENHRY and CDR2 SYGVKD. This CDR3 reads CAISETLTGSYSYEQYF. The CDR3, as DNA: TGTGCCATCAGTGAGACTTTGACAGGGAGCTACTCCTACGAGCAGTACTTC.

The J gene is TRBJ2-3, the V gene TRBV7-6, with D possibly being TRBD2 (6 bases). V dropped 4 bases and J dropped 1 base, with 21 bases sitting between them. CDR3 length: 18 residues. Germline lookup yields CDR1 SGHVS and CDR2 FNYEAQ. DNA of the CDR3: TGTGCCAGCAGCTGGAGATTAGCCGGGAGTCTAGGCACAGATACGCAGTATTTT. Translating gives CASSWRLAGSLGTDTQYF. The whole variable domain, filled in from reference TRBV7-6 and TRBJ2-3, reads GAGVSQSPRYKVTKRGQDVALRCDPISGHVSLYWYRQALGQGPEFLTYFNYEAQQDKSGLPNDRFSAERPEGSISTLTIQRTEQRDSAMYRCASSWRLAGSLGTDTQYFGPGTRLTVL.

This chain uses TRBV4-1 with TRBJ1-1; a possible D gene is TRBD1 (5 bases). V was clipped by 4 bases and J by 6 bases, with 18 bases between them. The CDR3 sequence is 15 residues long. The V gene's germline CDR1 is MGHRA and CDR2 YSYEKL. This chain's CDR3 is CASSLRGTRTPEAFF. The CDR3 region has the DNA TGCGCCAGCAGCCTCCGAGGGACCAGGACCCCTGAAGCTTTCTTT.

This clonotype was seen only a few times. The chain has TRBV12-5 and TRBJ1-1; no firm D call. Germline CDR1 reads LGHNT; CDR2 reads FRNRAP. The CDR3 is made up of 18 amino acids. The V end lost 8 bases, the J end lost 0 bases, and 25 bases lay between the germline ends. DNA of the CDR3: TGTGCTAGTTCTAAGGTCCGTTTTGAATCGGACGTGAACACTGAAGCTTTCTTT. Its protein product is CASSKVRFESDVNTEAFF.

This clonotype was counted a few times. The chain combines TRBV20-1 with TRBJ2-5; 7 bases line up with TRBD1. V was clipped by 6 bases and J by 5 bases; unmatched bases: 9. The CDR3 runs 13 residues. Germline V gene lookup returns CDR1 DFQATT and CDR2 SNEGSKA (reference sequence). CDR3 residues: CSAPRQGWETQYF. CDR3 in DNA: TGCAGTGCCCCGAGACAGGGCTGGGAGACCCAGTACTTC.

Many counts were recorded for this clonotype. The CDR3 bases are TGTGCCAGCAGTTCCAGGGGTGGCTATGGCTACACCTTC. Amino acid sequence: CASSSRGGYGYTF. V usage is TRBV27 and J usage is TRBJ1-2, with TRBD1 as a possible D gene (6 bases). Germline V lookup: CDR1 MNHEY, CDR2 SMNVEV (reference sequence). CDR3 size: 13 residues. With 4 bases removed from V and 4 bases from J, the gap between germline ends came to 10 bases.

The chain carries TRBV7-6 and TRBJ2-1, with D perhaps assigned TRBD1 or TRBD2 (6 bases each). V lost 5 bases and J lost 4, with 18 bases in between. This CDR3 has 16 amino acids. CDR1 and CDR2 (germline): SGHVS, FNYEAQ. The CDR3 sequence: CASSASGAGIYNEQFF. For the CDR3, the DNA is TGTGCCAGCAGCGCCTCGGGGGCGGGAATATACAATGAGCAGTTCTTC.

The CDR3: CASSGRGTVLYGYTF. In nucleotides, the CDR3 is TGCGCCAGCAGCGGAAGGGGGACAGTCCTGTATGGCTACACCTTC. The chain has TRBV5-1 and TRBJ1-2; 7 bases align to TRBD1. In germline, CDR1 is SGHRS, CDR2 YFSETQ. V lost 4 bases and J lost 5; bases outside the gene matches: 11. The CDR3 is made up of 15 amino acids.